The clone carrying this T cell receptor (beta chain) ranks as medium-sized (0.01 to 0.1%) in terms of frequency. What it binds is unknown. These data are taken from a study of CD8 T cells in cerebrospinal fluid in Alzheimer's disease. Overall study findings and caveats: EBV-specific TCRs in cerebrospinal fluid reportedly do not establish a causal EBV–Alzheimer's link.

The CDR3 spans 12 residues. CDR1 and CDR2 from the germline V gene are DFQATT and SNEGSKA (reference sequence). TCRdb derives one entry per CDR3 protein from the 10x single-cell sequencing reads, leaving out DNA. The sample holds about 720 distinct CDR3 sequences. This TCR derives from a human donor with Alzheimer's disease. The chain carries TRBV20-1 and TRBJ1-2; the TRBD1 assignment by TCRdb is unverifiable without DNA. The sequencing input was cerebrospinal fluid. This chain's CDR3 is CSATRQLEGYTF.